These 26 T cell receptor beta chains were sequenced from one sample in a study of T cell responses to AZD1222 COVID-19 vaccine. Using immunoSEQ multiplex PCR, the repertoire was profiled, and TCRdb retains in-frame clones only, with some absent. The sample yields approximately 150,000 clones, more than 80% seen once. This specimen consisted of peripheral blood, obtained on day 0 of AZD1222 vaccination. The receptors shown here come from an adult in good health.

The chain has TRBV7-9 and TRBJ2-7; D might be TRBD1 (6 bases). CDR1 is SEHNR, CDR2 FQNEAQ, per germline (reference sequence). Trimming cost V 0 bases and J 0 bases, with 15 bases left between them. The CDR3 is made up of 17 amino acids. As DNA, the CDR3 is TGTGCCAGCAGCTTAGCGTCGTATAGGGACAACTCCTACGAGCAGTACTTC. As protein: CASSLASYRDNSYEQYF.

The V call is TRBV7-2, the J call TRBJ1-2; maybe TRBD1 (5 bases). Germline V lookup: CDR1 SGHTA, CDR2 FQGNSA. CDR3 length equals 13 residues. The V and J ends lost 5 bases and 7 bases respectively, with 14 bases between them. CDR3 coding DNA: TGTGCCAGCAGCCCTACAATCGGGGGTGGCTACACCTTC. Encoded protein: CASSPTIGGGYTF.

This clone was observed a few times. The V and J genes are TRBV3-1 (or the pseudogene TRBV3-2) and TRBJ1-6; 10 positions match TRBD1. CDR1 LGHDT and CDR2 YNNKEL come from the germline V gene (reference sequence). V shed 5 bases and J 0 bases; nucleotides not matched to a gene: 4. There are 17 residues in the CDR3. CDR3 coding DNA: TGTGCCAGCAGCGCACGGACAGGGGGCTCCTATAATTCACCCCTCCACTTT. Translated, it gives CASSARTGGSYNSPLHF.

The CDR3 reads CASSSGAGSTGELFF. The DNA of the CDR3 is TGTGCCAGCAGCTCGGGGGCAGGAAGCACCGGGGAGCTGTTTTTT. The chain carries TRBV4-2 and TRBJ2-2; either TRBD1 or TRBD2 may fit D (6 bases each). This CDR3 has 15 amino acids. CDR1 and CDR2 (germline): LGHNA, YNFKEQ. With 5 bases removed from V and 4 bases from J, the gap between germline ends came to 14 bases.

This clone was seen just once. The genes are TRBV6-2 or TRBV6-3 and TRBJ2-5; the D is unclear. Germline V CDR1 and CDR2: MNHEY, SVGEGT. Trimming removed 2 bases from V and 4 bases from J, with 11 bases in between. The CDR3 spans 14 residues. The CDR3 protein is CASSYPANRETQYF. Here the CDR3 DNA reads TGTGCCAGCAGTTACCCAGCAAACCGAGAGACCCAGTACTTC.

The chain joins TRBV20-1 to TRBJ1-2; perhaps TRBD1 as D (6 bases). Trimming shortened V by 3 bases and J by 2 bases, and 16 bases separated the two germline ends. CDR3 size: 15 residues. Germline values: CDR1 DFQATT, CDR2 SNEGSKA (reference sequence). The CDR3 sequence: CSASAQGGANYGYTF. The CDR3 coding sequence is TGCAGTGCTAGTGCACAGGGAGGGGCGAACTATGGCTACACCTTC.

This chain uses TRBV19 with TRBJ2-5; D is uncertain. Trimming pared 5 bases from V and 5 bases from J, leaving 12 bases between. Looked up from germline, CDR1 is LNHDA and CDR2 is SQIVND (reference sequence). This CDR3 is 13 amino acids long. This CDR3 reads CASSPNLGETQYF. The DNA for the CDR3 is TGTGCCAGTAGTCCCAACTTAGGGGAGACCCAGTACTTC.

CDR3 nucleotides: TGTGCCAGTAGTATAACGCCGACAGGGACAAACTATGGCTACACCTTC. Its protein is CASSITPTGTNYGYTF. The V call is TRBV19, the J call TRBJ1-2; 7 bases map to TRBD1. The V segment lost 2 bases and the J segment 2 bases; nucleotides outside the gene matches: 8. The CDR3 length is 16 residues. Germline-derived CDR1 and CDR2 are LNHDA and SQIVND (reference sequence).

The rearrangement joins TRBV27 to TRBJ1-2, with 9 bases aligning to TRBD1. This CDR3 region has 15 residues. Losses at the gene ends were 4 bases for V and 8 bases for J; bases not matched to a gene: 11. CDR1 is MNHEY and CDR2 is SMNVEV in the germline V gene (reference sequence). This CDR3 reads CASSSTRGQGGGYTF. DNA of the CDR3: TGTGCCAGCAGTTCAACTCGGGGACAGGGAGGGGGCTACACCTTC.

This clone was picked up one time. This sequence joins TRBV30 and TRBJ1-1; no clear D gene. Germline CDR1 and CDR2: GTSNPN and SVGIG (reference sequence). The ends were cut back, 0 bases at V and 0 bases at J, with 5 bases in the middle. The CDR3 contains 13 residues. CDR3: CAWSVRMNTEAFF. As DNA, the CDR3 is TGTGCCTGGAGTGTACGGATGAACACTGAAGCTTTCTTT.

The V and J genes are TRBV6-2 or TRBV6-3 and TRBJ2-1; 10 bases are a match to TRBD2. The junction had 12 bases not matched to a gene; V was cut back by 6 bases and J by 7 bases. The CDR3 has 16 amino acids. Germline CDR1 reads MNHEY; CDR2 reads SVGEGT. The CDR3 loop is CASSPISGGARNEQFF. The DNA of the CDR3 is TGTGCCAGCAGCCCTATCAGCGGGGGGGCTAGGAATGAGCAGTTCTTC.

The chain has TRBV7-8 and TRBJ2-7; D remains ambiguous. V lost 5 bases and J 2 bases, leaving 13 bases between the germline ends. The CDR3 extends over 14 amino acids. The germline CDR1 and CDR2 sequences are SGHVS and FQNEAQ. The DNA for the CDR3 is TGTGCCAGCAGCCCGCCACGAGAACCCTACGAGCAGTACTTC. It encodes CASSPPREPYEQYF.

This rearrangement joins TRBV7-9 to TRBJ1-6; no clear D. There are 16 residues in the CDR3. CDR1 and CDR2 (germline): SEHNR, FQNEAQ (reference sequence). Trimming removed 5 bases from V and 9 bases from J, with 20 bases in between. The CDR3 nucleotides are TGTGCCAGCAGCAGCTTACGGGCCGGAAGGCGTTCACCCCTCCACTTT. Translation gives CASSSLRAGRRSPLHF.

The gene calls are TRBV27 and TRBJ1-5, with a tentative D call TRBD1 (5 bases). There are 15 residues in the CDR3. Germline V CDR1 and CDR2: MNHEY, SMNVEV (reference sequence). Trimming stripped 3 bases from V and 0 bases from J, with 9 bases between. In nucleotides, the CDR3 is TGTGCCAGCAGTTTGGGACCTTATAGCAATCAGCCCCAGCATTTT. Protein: CASSLGPYSNQPQHF.

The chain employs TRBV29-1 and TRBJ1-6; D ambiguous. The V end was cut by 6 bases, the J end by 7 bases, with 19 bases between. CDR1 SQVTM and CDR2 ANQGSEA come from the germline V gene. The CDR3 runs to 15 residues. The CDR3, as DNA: TGCAGCGTCCGAATTACTGACGGACCGAATTCACCCCTCCACTTT. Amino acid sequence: CSVRITDGPNSPLHF.

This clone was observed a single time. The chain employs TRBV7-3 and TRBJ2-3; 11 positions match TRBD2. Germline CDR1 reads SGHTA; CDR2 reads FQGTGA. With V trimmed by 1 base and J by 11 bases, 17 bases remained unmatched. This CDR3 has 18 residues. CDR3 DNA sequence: TGTGCCAGCAGCTTAATTCCCGCTATAGCGGGAGGGTCCAGTAAGCAGTATTTT. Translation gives CASSLIPAIAGGSSKQYF. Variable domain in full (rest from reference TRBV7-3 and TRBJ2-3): GAGVSQTPSNKVTEKGKYVELRCDPISGHTALYWYRQSLGQGPEFLIYFQGTGAADDSGLPNDRFFAVRPEGSVSTLKIQRTERGDSAVYLCASSLIPAIAGGSSKQYFGPGTRLTVL.

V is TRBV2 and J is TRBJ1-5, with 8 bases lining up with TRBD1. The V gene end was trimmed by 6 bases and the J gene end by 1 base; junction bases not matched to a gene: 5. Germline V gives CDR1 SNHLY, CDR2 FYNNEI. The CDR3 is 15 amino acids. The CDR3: CASRETGGSNQPQHF. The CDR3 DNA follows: TGTGCCAGCAGAGAAACAGGGGGAAGCAATCAGCCCCAGCATTTT. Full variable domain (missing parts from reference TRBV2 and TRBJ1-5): EPEVTQTPSHQVTQMGQEVILRCVPISNHLYFYWYRQILGQKVEFLVSFYNNEISEKSEIFDDQFSVERPDGSNFTLKIRSTKLEDSAMYFCASRETGGSNQPQHFGDGTRLSIL.

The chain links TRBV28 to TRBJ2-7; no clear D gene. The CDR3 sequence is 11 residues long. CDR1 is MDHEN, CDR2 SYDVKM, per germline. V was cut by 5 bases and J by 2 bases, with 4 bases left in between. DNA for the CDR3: TGTGCCAGCAGTGTCGCCTACGAGCAGTACTTC. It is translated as CASSVAYEQYF. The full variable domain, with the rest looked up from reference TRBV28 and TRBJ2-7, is DVKVTQSSRYLVKRTGEKVFLECVQDMDHENMFWYRQDPGLGLRLIYFSYDVKMKEKGDIPEGYSVSREKKERFSLILESASTNQTSMYLCASSVAYEQYFGPGTRLTVT.

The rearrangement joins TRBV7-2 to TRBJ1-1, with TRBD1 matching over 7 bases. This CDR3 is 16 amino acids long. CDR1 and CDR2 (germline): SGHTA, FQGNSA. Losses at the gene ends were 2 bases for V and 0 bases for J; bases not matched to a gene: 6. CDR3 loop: CASSLRRTGLNTEAFF. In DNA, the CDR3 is TGTGCCAGCAGCTTACGGCGGACAGGCCTGAACACTGAAGCTTTCTTT.

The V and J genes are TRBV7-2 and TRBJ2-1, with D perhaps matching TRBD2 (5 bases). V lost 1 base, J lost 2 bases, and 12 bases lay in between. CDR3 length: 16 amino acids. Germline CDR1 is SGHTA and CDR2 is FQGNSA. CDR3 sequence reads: CASSLESRRTYNEQFF. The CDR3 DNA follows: TGTGCCAGCAGCTTAGAGTCCCGGAGGACCTACAATGAGCAGTTCTTC.

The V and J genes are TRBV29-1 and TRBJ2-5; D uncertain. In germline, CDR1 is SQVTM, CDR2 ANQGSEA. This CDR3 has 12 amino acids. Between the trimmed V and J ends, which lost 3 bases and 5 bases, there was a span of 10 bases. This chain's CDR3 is CSVEQADETQYF. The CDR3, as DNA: TGCAGCGTTGAGCAGGCAGACGAGACCCAGTACTTC.

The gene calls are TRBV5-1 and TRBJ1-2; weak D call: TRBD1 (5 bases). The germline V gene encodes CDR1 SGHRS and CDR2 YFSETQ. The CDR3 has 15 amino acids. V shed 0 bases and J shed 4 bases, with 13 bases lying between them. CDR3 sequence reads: CASSLAASGLYGYTF. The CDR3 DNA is TGCGCCAGCAGCTTGGCCGCATCAGGGCTCTATGGCTACACCTTC.

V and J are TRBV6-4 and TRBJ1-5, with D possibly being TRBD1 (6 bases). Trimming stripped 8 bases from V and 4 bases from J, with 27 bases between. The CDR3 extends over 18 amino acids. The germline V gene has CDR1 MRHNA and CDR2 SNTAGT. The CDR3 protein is CASLRQEIRGIRNQPQHF. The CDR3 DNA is TGTGCCAGCCTTAGACAGGAAATTCGCGGCATTAGGAATCAGCCCCAGCATTTT.

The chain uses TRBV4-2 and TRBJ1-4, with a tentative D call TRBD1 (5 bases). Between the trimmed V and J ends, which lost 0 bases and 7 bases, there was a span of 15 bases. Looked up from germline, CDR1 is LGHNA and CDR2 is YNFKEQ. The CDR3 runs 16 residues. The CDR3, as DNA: TGTGCCAGCAGCCAAGATCAAGGGGTCGGCGCTGAAAAACTGTTTTTT. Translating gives CASSQDQGVGAEKLFF.

The chain's CDR3 is CASSFSSGGYEQYF. As DNA, the CDR3 is TGTGCCAGCAGCTTTTCTAGCGGGGGCTACGAGCAGTACTTC. This chain uses TRBV7-2 with TRBJ2-7; the match to TRBD2 covers 10 bases. Germline assignment: CDR1 SGHTA and CDR2 FQGNSA. This CDR3 is built from 14 residues. V trimming: 3 bases; J trimming: 3 bases; junction bases outside the gene matches: 2.

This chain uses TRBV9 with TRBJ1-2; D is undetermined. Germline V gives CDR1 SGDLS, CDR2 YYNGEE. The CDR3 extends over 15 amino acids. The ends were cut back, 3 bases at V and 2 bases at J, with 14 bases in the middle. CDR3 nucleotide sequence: TGTGCCAGCAGCGCGACGGGCACGGGGAACTATGGCTACACCTTC. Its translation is CASSATGTGNYGYTF.